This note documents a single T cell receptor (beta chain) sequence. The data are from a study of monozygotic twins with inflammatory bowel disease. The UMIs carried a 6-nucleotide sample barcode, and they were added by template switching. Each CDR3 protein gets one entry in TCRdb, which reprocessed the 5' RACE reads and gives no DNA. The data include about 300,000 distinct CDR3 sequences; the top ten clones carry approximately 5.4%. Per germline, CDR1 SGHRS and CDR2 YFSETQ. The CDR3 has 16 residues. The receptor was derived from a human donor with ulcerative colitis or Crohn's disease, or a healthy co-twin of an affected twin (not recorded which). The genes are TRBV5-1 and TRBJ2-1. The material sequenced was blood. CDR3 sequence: CASSLGVGSSYNEQFF.